The source of this TCR beta chain is a study of blood T cell repertoires in COVID-19 (dated by TCRdb to 2020 to 2021). Context from the whole study: Samples from collaborators originated in the United States, Italy and Spain and spanned both the acute and convalescent phases of COVID-19. Subjects who had been exposed to COVID-19, were actively infected with it, or had recovered from it provided the deeply sampled blood TCRbeta repertoires that made up the dataset. The repertoires were made available in a free public database intended to serve as a resource for research on the immune response to SARS-CoV-2. Where available, HLA class I and class II types were obtained from metadata supplied by the sample provider rather than from assay-based typing. The samples were drawn from the first 160 participants of the ongoing ImmuneRACE study and from more than 1,000 subjects provided by 6 global collaborators. The sample metadata nearly always contained a de-identified subject ID, COVID-19 status, age in years and sex. The material from the prospective study consisted of cDNA or gDNA derived from T cells, B-cell-depleted T cells, or PBMCs.

In the germline V gene, CDR1 corresponds to SGHTA and CDR2 to FQGNSA. From the cysteine up to the phenylalanine, the CDR3 has a length of 15 residues. Only CDR3 DNA is held: 45 bases, read in frame from base 1. V loses 2 bases of germline sequence and J loses 10 bases, and the interval between the two ends is 15 bases. The immunoSEQ Assay, a bias-controlled multiplex PCR, was used to amplify TCRbeta CDR3 regions from genomic DNA. Per the source publication's procedure: The number of nucleated cells in each sample was estimated by amplification of reference gene primers within the assay. Sequence reads were collapsed and filtered to measure the absolute abundance of every unique TCRbeta CDR3 rearrangement. Productive Simpson clonality was computed per sample as the square root of Simpson's diversity index over productive rearrangements. TCRdb carries this immuneACCESS record with in-frame sequences only. Its versions omit some clonotypes, under half of them owing to an unresolved V gene in the studies checked, with the rest unexplained. The D gene and trimming were derived from the DNA, and the V and J assignments and clone size from that table. Across this sample there are 200,000 to 300,000 clones, with around nine tenths seen only once. The ten largest clones take up about 9.8% of the sample.

Another Seattle source contributed samples from volunteer blood donors who had recovered from COVID-19. Whole blood was collected in K2EDTA tubes by collaborating institutions according to the institutions' own protocols. For TCRbeta analysis, collaborator samples were shipped as frozen whole blood, as isolated PBMCs, or as DNA extracted from either sample type. In the case of this clone: This clone's antigen is unknown. The sample holds no much larger clone one base away, and base qualities are not on file.

Overall study outcomes, separate from this receptor: The quantity of clinical and demographic metadata differed by source and by participant and was supplied without curation.

Sequenced material: peripheral blood. The rearranged chain carries TRBV7-2 and TRBJ1-6; tentative D gene TRBD1, with 5 bases matching. The sequence was collected from a man aged 35 to 55 who had recovered from COVID-19. CDR3 protein: CASSLREGGGSPLHF. The nucleotide sequence reads TGTGCCAGCAGCTTAAGGGAGGGTGGGGGATCACCCCTCCACTTT.